A single sample is the source of the 27 T cell receptor beta chains below, sequenced in a study of T cell repertoires in cytomegalovirus infection. TCRdb re-called the reads with MiXCR, one entry per CDR3 protein. This table has some 270,000 distinct CDR3 sequences, about 20% appearing once. Which antigens these TCRs recognize remains unknown. The source material was cultured PBMCs, sampled from culture after CMV antigen stimulation. Receptors originate from a human donor in good health (CMV status not recorded). Some clones in this sample may be carry-over from other donors' samples.

This clonotype has more than one count but fewer than ten. The genes are TRBV11-2 and TRBJ2-6, with D unresolved. The V gene lost 4 bases and the J gene lost 1 base, with 11 bases spanning the gap. Germline V gives CDR1 SGHAT, CDR2 FQNNGV. CDR3 size: 16 residues. CDR3: CASSYRPMSGANVLTF. In nucleotides, the CDR3 is TGTGCCAGCAGCTACCGTCCTATGTCTGGGGCCAACGTCCTGACTTTC.

This chain links TRBV18 with TRBJ2-7, with 9 bases fitting TRBD1. The CDR3 extends over 14 amino acids. Germline CDR1 is KGHSH and CDR2 is LQKENI. The J segment lost 3 bases and the V segment lost 3 bases, leaving 3 bases of the junction unmatched. In nucleotides, the CDR3 is TGTGCCAGCTCACCTTTGGGACAGGGCTACGAGCAGTACTTC. This codes for CASSPLGQGYEQYF. The full variable domain, with the rest looked up from reference TRBV18 and TRBJ2-7, is NAGVMQNPRHLVRRRGQEARLRCSPMKGHSHVYWYRQLPEEGLKFMVYLQKENIIDESGMPKERFSAEFPKEGPSILRIQQVVRGDSAAYFCASSPLGQGYEQYFGPGTRLTVT.

The rearrangement uses TRBV6-2 or TRBV6-3 and TRBJ2-2; 9 bases match TRBD1. Looked up from germline, CDR1 is MNHEY and CDR2 is SVGEGT. Unmatched junction bases numbered 1, after V lost 5 bases and J lost 3 bases. CDR3 length: 14 residues. The CDR3 region has the DNA TGTGCCAGCAGTACAGGGGGCGACACCGGGGAGCTGTTTTTT. Its translation: CASSTGGDTGELFF.

This clonotype has only a few counts. V is TRBV6-2 or TRBV6-3 and J is TRBJ2-1; D possibly corresponds to TRBD1 (6 bases). Trimming cost V 6 bases and J 0 bases, with 12 bases left between them. CDR1 is MNHEY, CDR2 SVGEGT, per germline. This CDR3 contains 15 residues. The CDR3 spells CASSTTGSSYNEQFF. In DNA form, the CDR3 reads TGTGCCAGCAGCACAACAGGGAGCTCCTACAATGAGCAGTTCTTC.

The chain couples TRBV7-2 to TRBJ1-2; TRBD1 is a possible D gene (6 bases). There are 14 residues in the CDR3. V lost 5 bases and J lost 7, with 17 bases in between. The germline V gene encodes CDR1 SGHTA and CDR2 FQGNSA. The CDR3 sequence: CASSPTRGRGGYTF. CDR3 nucleotides: TGTGCCAGCAGCCCTACCCGGGGCAGGGGTGGCTACACCTTC.

V and J are TRBV7-6 and TRBJ2-7; D is unclear. The CDR3 runs 13 residues. Trimming cost V 5 bases and J 6 bases, with 14 bases left between them. CDR1 SGHVS and CDR2 FNYEAQ come from the germline V gene. CDR3 sequence reads: CASSPNLGGEQYF. In DNA form, the CDR3 reads TGTGCCAGCAGCCCCAACCTAGGCGGCGAGCAGTACTTC. The complete variable domain, with remaining parts taken from reference TRBV7-6 and TRBJ2-7, reads GAGVSQSPRYKVTKRGQDVALRCDPISGHVSLYWYRQALGQGPEFLTYFNYEAQQDKSGLPNDRFSAERPEGSISTLTIQRTEQRDSAMYRCASSPNLGGEQYFGPGTRLTVT.

V gene TRBV4-3 combines with J gene TRBJ1-6; no firm D call. The CDR3 is made up of 14 amino acids. The germline V and J ends were trimmed by 0 bases and 10 bases, with 10 bases remaining between them. Germline values: CDR1 LGHNA, CDR2 YSLEER. CDR3 sequence reads: CASSQEGGSSPLHF. The CDR3 DNA is TGCGCCAGCAGCCAAGAAGGTGGCAGCTCACCCCTCCACTTT.

This clonotype came up once. The chain uses TRBV9 and TRBJ2-3, with TRBD2 identical over 9 bases. J lost 2 bases, V lost 3 bases, and 4 bases had no gene match. The V gene's germline CDR1 is SGDLS and CDR2 YYNGEE. The CDR3 covers 15 residues. As DNA, the CDR3 is TGTGCCAGCAGCGAGAGCGGGGGGATCACAGATACGCAGTATTTT. Its protein product is CASSESGGITDTQYF.

The V call is TRBV5-4, the J call TRBJ2-2; D gene uncertain. Germline V gives CDR1 SGHNT, CDR2 YYREEE (reference sequence). The length of the CDR3 is 15 residues. Trimming left V 0 bases short and J 4 bases short, with 10 bases between. The CDR3 DNA follows: TGTGCCAGCAGCTTGGATTTGTTCGGCACCGGGGAGCTGTTTTTT. Translated: CASSLDLFGTGELFF.

The chain uses TRBV11-1 and TRBJ2-7; 13 nucleotides agree with TRBD2. Looked up from germline, CDR1 is SGHAT and CDR2 is FQDESV (reference sequence). The CDR3 runs to 17 residues. V gave up 4 bases and J gave up 0 bases; unmatched junction bases: 6. Written as DNA, the CDR3 is TGTGCCAGCAGCTCCGGACTAGCGGGAGTCCTCTCCTACGAGCAGTACTTC. As protein: CASSSGLAGVLSYEQYF.

This clonotype has a single count. The rearrangement joins TRBV7-2 to TRBJ2-3, with a possible D match to TRBD1 (6 bases). The J call may be faulty, since TRBJ1-4 better matches the DNA end. The CDR3 is 15 amino acids. Germline V lookup: CDR1 SGHTA, CDR2 FQGNSA. The CDR3 loop is CASSGRGGGNEKLFF. The CDR3, as DNA: TGTGCCAGCAGCGGAAGGGGGGGAGGTAATGAAAAACTGTTTTTT.

This clonotype was observed many times. The rearrangement links TRBV7-2 to TRBJ1-1; D is undetermined. CDR1 is SGHTA and CDR2 is FQGNSA in the germline V gene. Trimming cost V 4 bases and J 0 bases, with 3 bases left between them. The CDR3 runs to 12 residues. The CDR3 protein is CASSYMNTEAFF. The CDR3 nucleotides are TGTGCCAGCAGCTATATGAACACTGAAGCTTTCTTT.

This clonotype came up many times. J is TRBJ1-1 and V is TRBV7-2; D call uncertain. The CDR3 is 14 amino acids. V dropped 5 bases and J dropped 0 bases, with 10 bases sitting between them. From germline, CDR1 is SGHTA and CDR2 FQGNSA. CDR3 protein: CASSENQMNTEAFF. The CDR3 bases are TGTGCCAGCAGCGAGAATCAAATGAACACTGAAGCTTTCTTT. Combining the CDR3 with reference TRBV7-2 and TRBJ1-1 gives the whole variable domain GAGVSQSPSNKVTEKGKDVELRCDPISGHTALYWYRQSLGQGLEFLIYFQGNSAPDKSGLPSDRFSAERTGGSVSTLTIQRTQQEDSAVYLCASSENQMNTEAFFGQGTRLTVV.

In this sample, this clonotype turned up a few times. V usage is TRBV5-4 and J usage is TRBJ2-5, with 12 bases aligning to TRBD2. Trimming at V came to 3 bases and at J to 5 bases, leaving 8 bases not matched to a gene. The CDR3 has 16 amino acids. In germline, CDR1 is SGHNT, CDR2 YYREEE (reference sequence). The CDR3 is CASSSIPLAGGETQYF. In DNA, the CDR3 is TGTGCCAGCAGCTCAATCCCCCTAGCGGGAGGGGAGACCCAGTACTTC.

V gene TRBV28 combines with J gene TRBJ2-1; the D gene is possibly TRBD2 (6 bases). The CDR3 consists of 10 residues. Germline V gene sequence: CDR1 MDHEN, CDR2 SYDVKM. V was shortened by 10 bases and J by 14 bases, with 15 bases between the two germline ends. CDR3 coding DNA: TGTGCCACCAGCTGGGGGAGGAAGTTCTTC. This sequence encodes CATSWGRKFF. Together with reference TRBV28 and TRBJ2-1, the CDR3 gives the full variable domain: DVKVTQSSRYLVKRTGEKVFLECVQDMDHENMFWYRQDPGLGLRLIYFSYDVKMKEKGDIPEGYSVSREKKERFSLILESASTNQTSMYLCATSWGRKFFGPGTRLTVL.

A note on this clonotype: A much bigger clone sits one base away, suggesting this may be a read error. The genes are TRBV7-2 and TRBJ2-7; D remains ambiguous. Per the germline V gene, CDR1 is SGHTA and CDR2 is FQGNSA. The CDR3 is made up of 15 amino acids. The CDR3 here is CAGSFGGLSSYEQYF. CDR3 sequence (DNA): TGTGCCGGCAGCTTCGGTGGGTTGAGCTCCTACGAGCAGTACTTC.

This clonotype was detected a few times. This rearrangement joins TRBV7-2 to TRBJ2-3; 12 nucleotides line up with TRBD2. Germline V gene sequence: CDR1 SGHTA, CDR2 FQGNSA. After removal of 4 bases from V and 6 bases from J, the junction contained 11 bases not matched to a gene. The CDR3 runs to 17 residues. The CDR3 nucleotides are TGTGCCAGCAGCTCCCACCAGACTAGCGGGAGCCCCGATACGCAGTATTTT. Its translation is CASSSHQTSGSPDTQYF.

V gene TRBV6-8 combines with J gene TRBJ2-1; perhaps TRBD1 as D (7 bases). The CDR3 loop spans 14 amino acids. V lost 2 bases and J 8 bases, leaving 13 bases between the germline ends. Germline CDR1 and CDR2: MNHGY and SAAAGT. CDR3 nucleotide sequence: TGTGCCAGCAGTTACCGGACAGGCGGGGATGAGCAGTTCTTC. Translating gives CASSYRTGGDEQFF.

The sample holds many counts of this clonotype. The chain couples TRBV6-5 to TRBJ2-7; TRBD2 aligns across 11 bases. This CDR3 has 16 amino acids. V was clipped by 0 bases and J by 7 bases; unmatched bases: 8. The germline CDR1 and CDR2 sequences are MNHEY and SVGAGI. The CDR3 region is CASSYSSFLAGGEQYF. In nucleotides, the CDR3 is TGTGCCAGCAGTTACTCCTCATTTCTAGCGGGAGGTGAGCAGTACTTC.

The sample holds many counts of this clonotype. The chain links TRBV7-2 to TRBJ1-1; 10 nucleotides line up with TRBD1. The J segment lost 3 bases and the V segment lost 6 bases, leaving 7 bases of the junction unmatched. Germline CDR1 is SGHTA and CDR2 is FQGNSA. CDR3 length: 15 amino acids. The CDR3 nucleotides are TGTGCCAGCAGGGGACAGGGGAGTAGGCACACTGAAGCTTTCTTT. Translated, it gives CASRGQGSRHTEAFF.

The gene calls are TRBV23-1 and TRBJ2-1; tentatively, D is TRBD1 (5 bases). TRBV23-1 is flagged as an ORF with uncertain function. Trimming cost V 0 bases and J 8 bases, with 14 bases left between them. This CDR3 contains 15 residues. The CDR3 loop reads CASSQSGAQGDEQFF. CDR3 sequence (DNA): TGCGCCAGCAGTCAATCAGGAGCCCAGGGCGATGAGCAGTTCTTC.

This clonotype was counted only a few times. This rearrangement joins TRBV4-1 to TRBJ2-2; TRBD2 might be the D (5 bases). V lost 0 bases and J lost 2, with 13 bases in between. The germline gives CDR1 MGHRA, CDR2 YSYEKL. This CDR3 has 17 residues. In DNA form, the CDR3 reads TGCGCCAGCAGCCAAGATTCTGAGCGGCTAAACACCGGGGAGCTGTTTTTT. Translation: CASSQDSERLNTGELFF.

This clonotype was recorded a few times. This chain joins TRBV6-6 and TRBJ1-6, with 8 bases lining up with TRBD1. Trimming cost V 0 bases and J 6 bases; bases outside gene matches: 7. There are 17 residues in the CDR3. Germline loops: CDR1 MNHNY, CDR2 SVGAGI (reference sequence). CDR3 loop: CASSYSLQGGSNSPLHF. DNA for the CDR3: TGTGCCAGCAGTTACTCATTACAGGGGGGAAGTAATTCACCCCTCCACTTT.

This clonotype has at least ten counts. The chain joins TRBV7-6 to TRBJ1-1; the match to TRBD1 covers 7 bases. The CDR3 is 15 amino acids. Germline V lookup: CDR1 SGHVS, CDR2 FNYEAQ. The V gene end was trimmed by 4 bases and the J gene end by 1 base; junction bases not matched to a gene: 6. The CDR3 spells CASSSGRGTNTEAFF. The CDR3 nucleotides are TGTGCCAGCAGCTCTGGCAGGGGGACGAACACTGAAGCTTTCTTT. Based on the CDR3 plus reference TRBV7-6 and TRBJ1-1, the full variable domain is GAGVSQSPRYKVTKRGQDVALRCDPISGHVSLYWYRQALGQGPEFLTYFNYEAQQDKSGLPNDRFSAERPEGSISTLTIQRTEQRDSAMYRCASSSGRGTNTEAFFGQGTRLTVV.

This chain connects TRBV2 to TRBJ2-1; D might be TRBD1 or TRBD2, each matching 5 bases. The CDR3 is 14 residues long. V was cut by 6 bases and J by 8 bases, with 17 bases left in between. The V gene's germline CDR1 is SNHLY and CDR2 FYNNEI. The CDR3: CASRPGTLEDEQFF. The DNA for the CDR3 is TGTGCCAGCAGGCCCGGGACGCTGGAGGATGAGCAGTTCTTC.

This clonotype was observed many times. The CDR3 is CASSLRAGVQETQYF. The CDR3 nucleotides are TGTGCCAGCAGCTTAAGAGCGGGAGTCCAAGAGACCCAGTACTTC. J is TRBJ2-5 and V is TRBV5-6, with 8 nucleotides matching TRBD2. V lost 2 bases and J lost 1; bases outside the gene matches: 4. Germline CDR1 and CDR2: SGHDT and YYEEEE. The CDR3 loop spans 15 amino acids.

The chain has TRBV24-1 and TRBJ2-5, with a tentative D call TRBD1 (6 bases). Germline lookup yields CDR1 KGHDR and CDR2 SFDVKD. V was clipped by 0 bases and J by 5 bases, with 12 bases between them. The CDR3 has 15 amino acids. The CDR3 here is CATSDLMTGSETQYF. For the CDR3, the DNA is TGTGCCACCAGTGATTTGATGACAGGTTCGGAGACCCAGTACTTC.